The next 29 T cell receptor beta chains were all read from a single sample in a study of blood T cell repertoires in COVID-19. Sequencing was performed with immunoSEQ multiplex PCR; in TCRdb, only in-frame clones are kept and a portion is missing. The data hold 110,000 to 150,000 clones, with about 88% observed a single time. Sequencing was carried out using peripheral blood. These receptors originate from a human donor in a cohort sampled during active COVID-19.

The chain joins TRBV4-1 to TRBJ2-7; D may be TRBD1 (5 bases). V dropped 0 bases and J dropped 4 bases, with 13 bases sitting between them. Germline V gene sequence: CDR1 MGHRA, CDR2 YSYEKL. CDR3 length: 15 amino acids. Written as DNA, the CDR3 is TGCGCCAGCAGCCAAGATTGGCAGCAGGGTTACGAGCAGTACTTC. This translates into CASSQDWQQGYEQYF.

This rearrangement joins TRBV28 to TRBJ2-7; D not certain. CDR1 and CDR2 from the germline V gene are MDHEN and SYDVKM. CDR3 size: 13 residues. Trimming shortened V by 4 bases and J by 2 bases, and 9 bases separated the two germline ends. For the CDR3, the DNA is TGTGCCAGCAGTTCCAGGATAACCTACGAGCAGTACTTC. This gives the protein CASSSRITYEQYF.

This clone was seen a handful of times. The chain combines TRBV3-1 (or the pseudogene TRBV3-2) with TRBJ1-5, with 7 positions matching TRBD1. V lost 4 bases, J lost 2 bases, and 8 bases stayed unmatched. Germline V gene lookup returns CDR1 LGHDT and CDR2 YNNKEL (reference sequence). The CDR3 has 16 residues. The CDR3 DNA is TGTGCCAGCAGCCTCGGCGGAACAGGGGGCAATCAGCCCCAGCATTTT. Translation: CASSLGGTGGNQPQHF.

The chain links TRBV4-1 to TRBJ2-1, with D possibly TRBD1 on 5 matching bases. CDR3 length: 15 amino acids. The ends were cut back, 6 bases at V and 6 bases at J, with 18 bases in the middle. The germline V gene encodes CDR1 MGHRA and CDR2 YSYEKL. The CDR3 nucleotides read TGCGCCAGCAGTACAGTGGGGCTTCAGAGCAATGAGCAGTTCTTC. As protein: CASSTVGLQSNEQFF.

The rearrangement uses TRBV2 and TRBJ1-2; D unclear. CDR3 length: 13 amino acids. V shed 3 bases and J shed 2 bases, with 7 bases lying between them. Germline CDR1 is SNHLY and CDR2 is FYNNEI. The CDR3 DNA reads as TGTGCCAGCAGTGAGCCGGGGAACTATGGCTACACCTTC. Amino acids: CASSEPGNYGYTF.

This clone has only a few counts. V and J are TRBV7-2 and TRBJ2-7; D may be TRBD2 (6 bases). This CDR3 has 14 residues. Trimming pared 4 bases from V and 6 bases from J, leaving 16 bases between. Germline V gives CDR1 SGHTA, CDR2 FQGNSA. The CDR3 bases are TGTGCCAGCAGCTCCGTCGGGGGAAAGGGCGAGCAGTACTTC. Protein sequence: CASSSVGGKGEQYF. Full variable domain (rest looked up from reference TRBV7-2 and TRBJ2-7): GAGVSQSPSNKVTEKGKDVELRCDPISGHTALYWYRQSLGQGLEFLIYFQGNSAPDKSGLPSDRFSAERTGGSVSTLTIQRTQQEDSAVYLCASSSVGGKGEQYFGPGTRLTVT.

CDR3 in DNA: TGTGCCAGCAGCGTAGCTCGGACAGGGACGAACACTGAAGCTTTCTTT. Its protein product is CASSVARTGTNTEAFF. The rearrangement uses TRBV9 and TRBJ1-1, with 8 bases lining up with TRBD1. V lost 0 bases to trimming and J lost 1 base; unmatched junction nucleotides: 5. Germline V gene lookup returns CDR1 SGDLS and CDR2 YYNGEE. The CDR3 is 16 amino acids. Together with reference TRBV9 and TRBJ1-1, the CDR3 gives the full variable domain: DSGVTQTPKHLITATGQRVTLRCSPRSGDLSVYWYQQSLDQGLQFLIQYYNGEERAKGNILERFSAQQFPDLHSELNLSSLELGDSALYFCASSVARTGTNTEAFFGQGTRLTVV.

This chain uses TRBV7-9 with TRBJ1-1; 7 bases map to TRBD1. This CDR3 spans 16 amino acids. The germline gives CDR1 SEHNR, CDR2 FQNEAQ (reference sequence). V lost 2 bases, J lost 2 bases, and 8 bases stayed unmatched. The CDR3 DNA reads TGTGCCAGCAGCTTAAGGGGACAGAGTGTTAACACTGAAGCTTTCTTT. Translated: CASSLRGQSVNTEAFF.

The V call is TRBV2, the J call TRBJ2-7, with no clear D. This CDR3 is built from 11 residues. V was shortened by 3 bases and J by 9 bases, with 9 bases between the two germline ends. Germline CDR1 and CDR2: SNHLY and FYNNEI. Here the CDR3 reads CASSEGSVQYF. As DNA, the CDR3 is TGTGCCAGCAGTGAGGGCTCCGTGCAGTACTTC.

The chain employs TRBV15 and TRBJ2-1; either TRBD1 or TRBD2 may fit D (5 bases each). Germline-derived CDR1 and CDR2 are LNHNV and YYDKDF (reference sequence). The CDR3 loop spans 15 amino acids. V dropped 5 bases and J dropped 1 base, with 12 bases sitting between them. The DNA for the CDR3 is TGTGCCACCAGCGGAGGACATAAATCCTACAATGAGCAGTTCTTC. This codes for CATSGGHKSYNEQFF.

V usage is TRBV14 and J usage is TRBJ1-1; 7 nucleotides line up with TRBD1. This CDR3 is 15 amino acids long. V dropped 3 bases and J dropped 0; count of bases not matched to a gene: 4. Per germline, CDR1 SGHDN and CDR2 FVKESK. CDR3 sequence (DNA): TGTGCCAGCAGCCATCGGGACAGTATGAACACTGAAGCTTTCTTT. Encoded protein: CASSHRDSMNTEAFF.

A single count supports this clone. V is TRBV2 and J is TRBJ1-2, with D maybe TRBD1 (6 bases). The germline V and J ends were trimmed by 5 bases and 4 bases, with 14 bases remaining between them. CDR1 and CDR2 from the germline V gene are SNHLY and FYNNEI. This CDR3 is 14 amino acids long. The CDR3, as DNA: TGTGCCAGCAGTTATAGCAGGGGCGTCTATGGCTACACCTTC. This codes for CASSYSRGVYGYTF. Drawing the rest from reference TRBV2 and TRBJ1-2, the complete variable domain is EPEVTQTPSHQVTQMGQEVILRCVPISNHLYFYWYRQILGQKVEFLVSFYNNEISEKSEIFDDQFSVERPDGSNFTLKIRSTKLEDSAMYFCASSYSRGVYGYTFGSGTRLTVV.

The rearrangement uses TRBV24-1 and TRBJ2-7, with D perhaps TRBD1 (5 bases). V lost 5 bases, J lost 0 bases, and 16 bases lay in between. CDR1 is KGHDR and CDR2 is SFDVKD in the germline V gene. The CDR3 covers 16 residues. The CDR3 spells CATSVPLQGSSYEQYF. The CDR3 bases are TGTGCCACCAGTGTCCCCCTGCAGGGTAGCTCCTACGAGCAGTACTTC.

The chain carries TRBV7-8 and TRBJ1-1; D is perhaps TRBD1 (5 bases). The CDR3 contains 13 residues. CDR1 and CDR2 (germline): SGHVS, FQNEAQ. The V and J ends lost 5 bases and 7 bases respectively, with 14 bases between them. The CDR3 nucleotides are TGTGCCAGCAGCGATGTCTGGGGGGGTGAAGCTTTCTTT. Protein: CASSDVWGGEAFF.

The rearrangement joins TRBV2 to TRBJ1-1; D remains ambiguous. The ends were cut back, 3 bases at V and 5 bases at J, with 10 bases in the middle. Germline V gene sequence: CDR1 SNHLY, CDR2 FYNNEI. The CDR3 sequence is 13 residues long. The CDR3: CASSEGAWTEAFF. Written as DNA, the CDR3 is TGTGCCAGCAGTGAGGGAGCGTGGACTGAAGCTTTCTTT.

V usage is TRBV5-8 and J usage is TRBJ2-1; a possible D gene is TRBD2 (5 bases). This CDR3 has 15 residues. Germline CDR1 SGHTS, CDR2 YDEGEE. Trimming removed 4 bases at V and 1 base at J, with 12 bases between. CDR3 protein: CASSEGRGSYNEQFF. CDR3 nucleotide sequence: TGTGCCAGCAGCGAGGGTCGGGGTTCCTACAATGAGCAGTTCTTC.

The chain employs TRBV7-7 and TRBJ2-3, with 12 positions matching TRBD2. Germline trimming cut 5 bases from V and 3 bases from J; bases unmatched to any gene: 3. The CDR3 contains 15 residues. Germline V gives CDR1 SSHAT, CDR2 FNYEAQ (reference sequence). Here the CDR3 DNA reads TGTGCCAGCAGCCCGACTAGCGGGAGAACAGATACGCAGTATTTT. Protein sequence: CASSPTSGRTDTQYF.

The CDR3 nucleotides are TGTGCCAGCAGCACTCCGGGACAGGGTCAAACTGAGCAGTACTTC. Amino acids: CASSTPGQGQTEQYF. This chain joins TRBV13 and TRBJ2-7; TRBD1 matches 9 bases. This CDR3 is 15 amino acids long. Per germline, CDR1 PRHDT and CDR2 FYEKMQ (reference sequence). With V trimmed by 5 bases and J by 7 bases, 12 bases remained unmatched.

This chain links TRBV4-1 with TRBJ1-4, with D uncertain. This CDR3 comprises 15 residues. V was clipped by 1 base and J by 8 bases, with 14 bases between them. The germline V gene has CDR1 MGHRA and CDR2 YSYEKL. CDR3 in amino acids: CASSQGTTEGEKLFF. The CDR3 nucleotides read TGCGCCAGCAGCCAAGGGACTACGGAAGGAGAAAAACTGTTTTTT.

This clone appeared once. The chain recombines TRBV7-8 with TRBJ2-1, with a possible D match to TRBD2 (5 bases). Deletions cut 1 base from V and 7 bases from J, with 11 bases between. This CDR3 spans 14 amino acids. Germline values: CDR1 SGHVS, CDR2 FQNEAQ. The CDR3 reads CASSLVSPGNEQFF. The CDR3 DNA reads TGTGCCAGCAGCTTAGTATCCCCGGGAAATGAGCAGTTCTTC. Full variable domain (rest looked up from reference TRBV7-8 and TRBJ2-1): GAGVSQSPRYKVAKRGQDVALRCDPISGHVSLFWYQQALGQGPEFLTYFQNEAQLDKSGLPSDRFFAERPEGSVSTLKIQRTQQEDSAVYLCASSLVSPGNEQFFGPGTRLTVL.

This clone was observed once. This chain links TRBV6-6 with TRBJ2-7; D may be TRBD2 (5 bases). The CDR3 has 16 residues. Per germline, CDR1 MNHNY and CDR2 SVGAGI (reference sequence). V lost 0 bases to trimming and J lost 4 bases, with 16 bases between them. This chain's CDR3 is CASSYSAGLTSYEQYF. DNA of the CDR3: TGTGCCAGCAGTTACTCAGCAGGCCTAACTAGTTACGAGCAGTACTTC.

This clone was recorded a few times. This chain connects TRBV10-3 to TRBJ2-5; TRBD2 aligns across 8 bases. Per germline, CDR1 ENHRY and CDR2 SYGVKD. This CDR3 has 13 amino acids. V trimming: 8 bases; J trimming: 3 bases; junction bases outside the gene matches: 5. CDR3 coding DNA: TGTGCCATCCGAATGACTAGCGAAGAGACCCAGTACTTC. Translating gives CAIRMTSEETQYF.

The chain has TRBV6-5 and TRBJ1-2; D possibly corresponds to TRBD1 (6 bases). This CDR3 has 12 residues. The germline V gene has CDR1 MNHEY and CDR2 SVGAGI. V lost 6 bases and J 5 bases, leaving 10 bases between the germline ends. The CDR3 DNA follows: TGTGCCAGCAGGGTCAGGGGATATGGCTACACCTTC. It translates to CASRVRGYGYTF.

The chain is built from TRBV6-6 and TRBJ2-5; 7 bases are shared with TRBD1. The CDR3 length is 12 residues. Trimming took 11 bases from V and 5 from J; bases not matched to a gene: 8. Looked up from germline, CDR1 is MNHNY and CDR2 is SVGAGI (reference sequence). CDR3 nucleotide sequence: TGTGCCTCGACAGGGCCAGAGGAGACCCAGTACTTC. Translated: CASTGPEETQYF.

The chain has TRBV5-8 and TRBJ2-5; the D gene is possibly TRBD1 (5 bases). Per germline, CDR1 SGHTS and CDR2 YDEGEE. The CDR3 extends over 13 amino acids. V was cut by 6 bases and J by 4 bases, with 13 bases left in between. The DNA of the CDR3 is TGTGCCAGCACCCGCTATGGGGCAGAGACCCAGTACTTC. This gives the protein CASTRYGAETQYF.

The chain is built from TRBV19 and TRBJ2-6; 9 bases are a match to TRBD1. There are 15 residues in the CDR3. After removal of 4 bases from V and 2 bases from J, the junction contained 0 bases not matched to a gene. CDR1 and CDR2 (germline): LNHDA, SQIVND (reference sequence). Written as DNA, the CDR3 is TGTGCCAGTAGTAGACAGGGGGCTGGGGCCAACGTCCTGACTTTC. Translating gives CASSRQGAGANVLTF.

This rearrangement joins TRBV6-4 to TRBJ2-1; TRBD1 aligns across 12 bases. Germline assignment: CDR1 MRHNA and CDR2 SNTAGT. This CDR3 comprises 15 residues. With V trimmed by 3 bases and J by 9 bases, 6 bases remained unmatched. CDR3 region: CASSEGGQGAREQFF. The CDR3 nucleotides are TGTGCCAGCAGTGAGGGGGGACAGGGGGCTCGTGAGCAGTTCTTC.

The gene calls are TRBV7-3 and TRBJ2-3; 8 nucleotides line up with TRBD2. Looked up from germline, CDR1 is SGHTA and CDR2 is FQGTGA. Trimming cost V 2 bases and J 2 bases; bases outside gene matches: 6. The CDR3 runs to 16 residues. CDR3 region: CASSLGTSGYTDTQYF. The CDR3 nucleotides are TGTGCCAGCAGCTTAGGGACTAGTGGTTACACAGATACGCAGTATTTT.

The chain employs TRBV5-5 and TRBJ1-1, with D hard to call. This CDR3 has 13 amino acids. The V gene lost 5 bases and the J gene lost 3 bases, with 11 bases spanning the gap. Germline assignment: CDR1 SGHKS and CDR2 YYEKEE (reference sequence). CDR3: CASRLLAYTEAFF. CDR3 nucleotide sequence: TGTGCCAGCAGATTGCTGGCTTACACTGAAGCTTTCTTT.